One sample yielded the 21 T cell receptor beta chains listed below, sequenced in a study of shared clonotypes between healthy human individuals. This table comes from immunoSEQ multiplex PCR, and its TCRdb copy is limited to in-frame clones, with some not included. The sample lists about 610,000 clones; 95% to 97% were seen once. As defined, naive CD8 cells were CD45RO-negative and positively selected for CCR7, with terminally differentiated effector memory CD45RA+ cells excluded. The material sequenced was naive CD8+ T cells sorted from blood. The receptor set was obtained from a woman aged 25 to 45 in good health.

The chain links TRBV9 to TRBJ2-5; TRBD1 matches at 7 bases. The ends lost 4 bases at V and 5 bases at J; junction bases unmatched: 11. From germline, CDR1 is SGDLS and CDR2 YYNGEE. This CDR3 spans 15 amino acids. The CDR3 is CASSNRQGSAETQYF. Here the CDR3 DNA reads TGTGCCAGCAGCAACCGACAGGGAAGTGCGGAGACCCAGTACTTC.

This chain connects TRBV19 to TRBJ2-5, with a tentative D call TRBD2 (6 bases). CDR1 is LNHDA, CDR2 SQIVND, per germline (reference sequence). The V end lost 6 bases, the J end lost 5 bases, and 19 bases lay between the germline ends. CDR3 length: 15 residues. The CDR3 reads CASSGSPRGGETQYF. The CDR3 nucleotides are TGTGCCAGTAGCGGATCACCCCGAGGAGGGGAGACCCAGTACTTC.

This chain connects TRBV19 to TRBJ2-2; D not resolved. Germline loops: CDR1 LNHDA, CDR2 SQIVND (reference sequence). V was pared by 5 bases and J by 2 bases, with 9 bases between. This CDR3 contains 14 residues. For the CDR3, the DNA is TGTGCCAGTAGTGCCGGGCGTAACACCGGGGAGCTGTTTTTT. It encodes CASSAGRNTGELFF.

The chain carries TRBV6-6 and TRBJ2-7; TRBD1 matches 7 bases. Germline loops: CDR1 MNHNY, CDR2 SVGAGI (reference sequence). The CDR3 extends over 15 amino acids. J was trimmed by 4 bases and V by 3 bases; bases with no gene match: 9. The CDR3 DNA reads TGTGCCAGCAGTTATTCGAGGACAGGCTTTTACGAGCAGTACTTC. This translates into CASSYSRTGFYEQYF.

The chain is built from TRBV15 and TRBJ2-3; the D gene is possibly TRBD2 (7 bases). The germline V and J ends were trimmed by 0 bases and 6 bases, with 10 bases remaining between them. Looked up from germline, CDR1 is LNHNV and CDR2 is YYDKDF (reference sequence). This CDR3 comprises 14 residues. CDR3 DNA: TGTGCCACCAGCAGAGATGGGGGGGCTGATACGCAGTATTTT. It yields the protein CATSRDGGADTQYF.

The V call is TRBV2, the J call TRBJ2-7; maybe TRBD1 (7 bases). Germline V gene sequence: CDR1 SNHLY, CDR2 FYNNEI. The CDR3 loop spans 13 amino acids. V lost 7 bases and J lost 2, with 12 bases in between. The CDR3 DNA reads TGTGCCAGCAACGACAGGGAGGCCTACGAGCAGTACTTC. Translated: CASNDREAYEQYF.

This rearrangement joins TRBV9 to TRBJ1-2; no reliable D call. The CDR3 spans 13 residues. The germline V and J ends were trimmed by 3 bases and 1 base, with 7 bases remaining between them. Germline assignment: CDR1 SGDLS and CDR2 YYNGEE. The CDR3 spells CASSEGLNYGYTF. In nucleotides, the CDR3 is TGTGCCAGCAGCGAGGGCCTTAACTATGGCTACACCTTC.

The V gene is TRBV7-2, the J gene TRBJ2-3; TRBD2 matches 10 bases. The CDR3 is made up of 15 amino acids. Unmatched junction bases numbered 6, after V lost 5 bases and J lost 4 bases. The germline gives CDR1 SGHTA, CDR2 FQGNSA. The CDR3 bases are TGTGCCAGCAGCACCCTAGCGGGAGTTTCAGATACGCAGTATTTT. This gives the protein CASSTLAGVSDTQYF.

This chain joins TRBV28 and TRBJ2-1; D is unclear. Germline CDR1 reads MDHEN; CDR2 reads SYDVKM. This CDR3 region has 13 residues. Trimming took off 5 bases at V and 6 bases at J, with 11 bases between the two ends. The CDR3 nucleotides are TGTGCCAGCAGTCGGACGCCCGGCAATGAGCAGTTCTTC. As protein: CASSRTPGNEQFF.

As DNA, the CDR3 is TGTGCCAGCACCACAGTGGGTACTAATGAAAAACTGTTTTTT. Its protein is CASTTVGTNEKLFF. The chain employs TRBV27 and TRBJ1-4, with no clear D. Germline CDR1 and CDR2: MNHEY and SMNVEV (reference sequence). This CDR3 has 14 amino acids. V lost 7 bases and J 2 bases, leaving 11 bases between the germline ends.

The rearrangement links TRBV28 to TRBJ2-1; 8 bases match TRBD2. Per the germline V gene, CDR1 is MDHEN and CDR2 is SYDVKM. The trim removed 8 bases at V and 4 bases at J, leaving 7 bases unmatched. The CDR3 is 14 amino acids. CDR3 loop: CASESGSLYNEQFF. The CDR3 nucleotides are TGTGCCAGCGAGAGCGGGAGTCTGTACAATGAGCAGTTCTTC.

To note about this clone: This sample includes further DNA sequences coding for the same CDR3. The chain carries TRBV5-6 and TRBJ2-7; 8 bases agree with TRBD2. This CDR3 is built from 13 residues. Trimming at V came to 3 bases and at J to 3 bases, leaving 2 bases not matched to a gene. Per the germline V gene, CDR1 is SGHDT and CDR2 is YYEEEE. The CDR3: CASSYGTSYEQYF. In DNA, the CDR3 is TGTGCCAGCAGCTACGGGACTAGCTACGAGCAGTACTTC.

This chain joins TRBV28 and TRBJ1-1; D is possibly TRBD1 (5 bases). There are 15 residues in the CDR3. V was pared by 1 base and J by 7 bases, with 16 bases between. Germline V lookup: CDR1 MDHEN, CDR2 SYDVKM. The CDR3 loop reads CASSLSGGRFGEAFF. The DNA for the CDR3 is TGTGCCAGCAGTTTATCGGGGGGGAGATTTGGTGAAGCTTTCTTT.

This rearrangement joins TRBV28 to TRBJ2-2; possibly TRBD1 for D (5 bases). Trimming removed 4 bases at V and 5 bases at J, with 11 bases between. In germline, CDR1 is MDHEN, CDR2 SYDVKM. The CDR3 is made up of 14 amino acids. In nucleotides, the CDR3 is TGTGCCAGCAGTTCTCTCAGGGAAACCGGGGAGCTGTTTTTT. This encodes CASSSLRETGELFF. The full variable domain, with the rest looked up from reference TRBV28 and TRBJ2-2, is DVKVTQSSRYLVKRTGEKVFLECVQDMDHENMFWYRQDPGLGLRLIYFSYDVKMKEKGDIPEGYSVSREKKERFSLILESASTNQTSMYLCASSSLRETGELFFGEGSRLTVL.

V and J are TRBV2 and TRBJ2-3; TRBD2 matches at 9 bases. Germline trimming cut 6 bases from V and 1 base from J; bases unmatched to any gene: 8. Germline loops: CDR1 SNHLY, CDR2 FYNNEI. The CDR3 runs to 16 residues. This CDR3 reads CASSPLAGAGTDTQYF. The DNA for the CDR3 is TGTGCCAGCAGCCCATTAGCGGGAGCGGGCACAGATACGCAGTATTTT. Filled out from reference TRBV2 and TRBJ2-3, the complete variable domain reads EPEVTQTPSHQVTQMGQEVILRCVPISNHLYFYWYRQILGQKVEFLVSFYNNEISEKSEIFDDQFSVERPDGSNFTLKIRSTKLEDSAMYFCASSPLAGAGTDTQYFGPGTRLTVL.

This rearrangement joins TRBV4-1 to TRBJ2-1, with a tentative D call TRBD1 (6 bases). This CDR3 has 15 amino acids. The V gene lost 4 bases and the J gene lost 4 bases, with 14 bases spanning the gap. Germline CDR1 and CDR2: MGHRA and YSYEKL. In nucleotides, the CDR3 is TGCGCCAGCAGCCCCCAGGGGCTCGGGTACAATGAGCAGTTCTTC. It codes for CASSPQGLGYNEQFF.

The J gene is TRBJ2-3, the V gene TRBV9; 12 positions agree with TRBD2. This CDR3 contains 18 residues. Trimming at V came to 4 bases and at J to 4 bases, leaving 13 bases not matched to a gene. Germline CDR1 SGDLS, CDR2 YYNGEE. Written as DNA, the CDR3 is TGTGCCAGCAGCTCGATCCCAATCCTAGCGGGAGGGCCAGATACGCAGTATTTT. Translating gives CASSSIPILAGGPDTQYF.

Only one count was recorded for this clone. The rearrangement joins TRBV27 to TRBJ1-1; perhaps TRBD1 as D (5 bases). Germline CDR1 is MNHEY and CDR2 is SMNVEV (reference sequence). Trimming took 8 bases from V and 5 from J, leaving 18 bases between them. The CDR3 covers 14 residues. This chain's CDR3 is CASYLTWGRTEAFF. The CDR3 bases are TGTGCCAGCTACTTAACGTGGGGGAGGACTGAAGCTTTCTTT.

The rearrangement links TRBV7-9 to TRBJ1-1; 7 bases are a match to TRBD1. With 3 bases clipped from V and 2 bases from J, the junction kept 3 bases outside the gene matches. Germline V gene sequence: CDR1 SEHNR, CDR2 FQNEAQ (reference sequence). This CDR3 region has 14 residues. In DNA, the CDR3 is TGTGCCAGCAGCTTCGAGGGGGCTAACACTGAAGCTTTCTTT. Translating gives CASSFEGANTEAFF. Variable domain in full (rest from reference TRBV7-9 and TRBJ1-1): DTGVSQNPRHKITKRGQNVTFRCDPISEHNRLYWYRQTLGQGPEFLTYFQNEAQLEKSRLLSDRFSAERPKGSFSTLEIQRTEQGDSAMYLCASSFEGANTEAFFGQGTRLTVV.

V is TRBV5-1 and J is TRBJ2-2; TRBD2 aligns across 9 bases. Germline CDR1 and CDR2: SGHRS and YFSETQ. The CDR3 consists of 16 residues. V lost 4 bases, J lost 1 base, and 5 bases stayed unmatched. The CDR3 DNA follows: TGCGCCAGCAGCCCGCGGGAGGGCCGGAACACCGGGGAGCTGTTTTTT. As protein: CASSPREGRNTGELFF.

V gene TRBV25-1 combines with J gene TRBJ2-7; D is ambiguous. Trimming removed 1 base from V and 0 bases from J, with 13 bases in between. The CDR3 totals 16 residues. CDR1 and CDR2 from the germline V gene are MGHDK and SYGVNS. The CDR3 nucleotides read TGTGCCAGCAGTGAATCTCCCCACTCAAGCTCCTACGAGCAGTACTTC. Its protein product is CASSESPHSSSYEQYF.